The sequence of this T cell receptor (beta chain) was determined in a study of T cells in Graves' hyperthyroidism and ophthalmopathy. This clonotype was detected only a few times. Its antigen is not identified. CDR3 length: 15 amino acids. The V gene lost 6 bases and the J gene lost 4 bases, with 18 bases spanning the gap. Germline CDR1 and CDR2: MDHEN and SYDVKM. RNA transcripts provided the source from which TCR beta CDR3 regions were amplified. HTBI primers were used for first-round RT-PCR of the TCR CDR3. TCRdb reprocessed the multiplex PCR reads via MiXCR and lists one record per CDR3 protein. The profile shows hundreds of thousands of distinct CDR3 sequences, 20% to 25% of them singletons. General observations from the study: The model predicted ophthalmopathy a median around 6.5 months before onset. By a 13 V-J model, ophthalmopathy was set apart from stable hyperthyroidism.

Uncontrolled infection, other autoimmune disease, pregnancy or lactation led to exclusion. Diagnosing involved the use of clinical symptoms, serum thyroxine and TRAb, thyroid ultrasound and orbital computed tomography. This receptor was identified in a man aged 25-40 years with Graves' ophthalmopathy. The V gene is TRBV28, the J gene TRBJ1-2, with D possibly TRBD1 on 6 matching bases. The specimen sequenced was blood. The CDR3 here is CASSTSHRVSYGYTF. CDR3 bases: TGTGCCAGCAGCACATCCCACAGGGTGTCCTATGGCTACACCTTC.